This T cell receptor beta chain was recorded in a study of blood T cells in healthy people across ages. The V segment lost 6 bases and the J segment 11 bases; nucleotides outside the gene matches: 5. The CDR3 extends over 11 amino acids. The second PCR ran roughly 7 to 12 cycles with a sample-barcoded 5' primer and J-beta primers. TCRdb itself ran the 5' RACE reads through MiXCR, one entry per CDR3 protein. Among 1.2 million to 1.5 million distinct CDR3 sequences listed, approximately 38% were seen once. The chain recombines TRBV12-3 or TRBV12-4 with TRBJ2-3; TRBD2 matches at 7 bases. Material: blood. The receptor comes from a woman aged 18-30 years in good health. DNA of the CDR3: TGTGCCAGCAGACGACTAGCCATGCAGTATTTT. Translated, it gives CASRRLAMQYF.